This TCR beta chain emerged from a study of cytomegalovirus exposure and HLA in healthy donors. Study-level findings and limits: In a later analysis, several top co-occurrence clusters appeared linked to parvovirus B19, influenza, CMV and Epstein-Barr virus. The classifier reportedly diagnosed cytomegalovirus status with high specificity and sensitivity.

Primers: 60 Vbeta forward and 13 Jbeta reverse. Study processing details: Some 80 million unique TCR beta chains, roughly 10 million shared, were counted in a later analysis. This table comes from immunoSEQ multiplex PCR, and its TCRdb copy is limited to in-frame clones, with some not included. V and J calls and clone size are copied from that table; D and trimming were computed from the DNA. The data contain more than 130,000 clones, approximately 77% of them singletons. This CDR3 region has 15 residues. V was shortened by 5 bases and J by 5 bases, with 18 bases between the two germline ends. The germline V gene encodes CDR1 SGHVS and CDR2 FQNEAQ. A word on this clone: Its cognate antigen is unknown.

Sequencing was carried out using PBMCs. This TCR was sampled from a woman between 45 and 60 years old in good health and CMV-seronegative. The chain carries TRBV7-8 and TRBJ2-5; a possible D gene is TRBD2 (7 bases). CDR3 loop: CASSLRSGGGETQYF. The CDR3 DNA follows: TGTGCCAGCAGCCTCCGCTCGGGGGGCGGGGAGACCCAGTACTTC.